These T cell receptor beta chains were read from a single sample in a study of blood T cell repertoires in COVID-19. The protocol was immunoSEQ multiplex PCR, while the TCRdb copy is restricted to in-frame clones and leaves out a portion. Among about 230,000 clones listed, approximately 90% were seen once. The sample comprised peripheral blood. The receptor source for this set is a man aged 25-45 years with COVID-19, enrolled during active disease. Each CDR3 is given with its conserved first and last residue. The D gene is left open where the match is weak. For some rows the clone size is stated as once, few or many, or as a class when expanded; others skip it.

CDR3 length | J gene | clone size | D gene | V gene | CDR3 protein | CDR3 DNA
15 | TRBJ1-5 | NA | NA | TRBV28 | CASSLVQGGFQPQHF | TGTGCCAGCAGTTTGGTACAGGGAGGGTTTCAGCCCCAGCATTTT
16 | TRBJ1-1 | NA | TRBD1 | TRBV3-1/TRBV3-2 | CAPWWNFGQGHTEAFF | TGTGCCCCCTGGTGGAATTTCGGACAGGGGCACACTGAAGCTTTCTTT
15 | TRBJ1-3 | NA | NA | TRBV9 | CASSATGSEGNTIYF | TGTGCCAGCAGCGCCACGGGTTCCGAGGGAAACACCATATATTTT
14 | TRBJ1-2 | NA | TRBD1 | TRBV5-4 | CASSWDRTSYGYTF | TGTGCCAGCAGCTGGGACAGGACGTCCTATGGCTACACCTTC
15 | TRBJ1-4 | NA | NA | TRBV7-2 | CASSLVSATNEKLFF | TGTGCCAGCAGCTTAGTAAGCGCAACTAATGAAAAACTGTTTTTT
14 | TRBJ1-1 | few | NA | TRBV4-1 | CASSQDQANTEAFF | TGCGCCAGCAGCCAAGATCAGGCCAACACTGAAGCTTTCTTT
16 | TRBJ2-7 | NA | TRBD2 | TRBV2 | CASSEELAGGTYEQYF | TGTGCCAGCAGTGAAGAACTAGCGGGGGGGACCTACGAGCAGTACTTC
13 | TRBJ2-7 | NA | NA | TRBV7-2 | CASSLPQVPEQYF | TGTGCCAGCAGCTTACCACAGGTTCCCGAGCAGTACTTC
16 | TRBJ2-7 | NA | NA | TRBV7-9 | CASSLAMGRSGSEQYF | TGTGCCAGCAGCTTAGCGATGGGGCGGTCCGGAAGCGAGCAGTACTTC
16 | TRBJ2-3 | NA | NA | TRBV7-2 | CASSLLMRGATDTQYF | TGTGCCAGCAGCTTGCTTATGCGGGGTGCCACAGATACGCAGTATTTT
16 | TRBJ1-1 | NA | NA | TRBV7-8 | CASSWGVEGWNTEAFF | TGTGCCAGCAGCTGGGGGGTGGAGGGGTGGAACACTGAAGCTTTCTTT
15 | TRBJ1-5 | NA | TRBD1 | TRBV27 | CASSPQAGGHQPQHF | TGTGCCAGCAGCCCGCAGGCAGGGGGCCACCAGCCCCAGCATTTT
15 | TRBJ2-5 | NA | TRBD1 | TRBV11-3 | CASSPGQALGETQYF | TGTGCCAGCAGCCCGGGACAGGCCCTTGGGGAGACCCAGTACTTC
14 | TRBJ1-2 | NA | NA | TRBV13 | CASRDRATNYGYTF | TGTGCCAGCAGGGACAGAGCAACTAACTATGGCTACACCTTC
14 | TRBJ2-3 | NA | TRBD1 | TRBV7-2 | CASSSGQGQDTQYF | TGTGCCAGCAGCTCCGGACAGGGGCAAGATACGCAGTATTTT
12 | TRBJ1-4 | few | NA | TRBV5-1 | CASSFGNEKLFF | TGCGCCAGCAGCTTCGGTAATGAAAAACTGTTTTTT
15 | TRBJ2-2 | NA | TRBD1 | TRBV24-1 | CATDSGQGSTGELFF | TGTGCCACCGATTCAGGACAGGGGAGTACCGGGGAGCTGTTTTTT
15 | TRBJ2-1 | NA | NA | TRBV9 | CASSVDPLGANEQFF | TGTGCCAGCAGCGTAGATCCCCTGGGGGCCAATGAGCAGTTCTTC
15 | TRBJ1-1 | NA | NA | TRBV7-6 | CASSLVPGSDTEAFF | TGTGCCAGCAGCTTAGTGCCAGGGTCGGACACTGAAGCTTTCTTT
14 | TRBJ1-2 | NA | NA | TRBV18 | CASSPDGANYGYTF | TGTGCCAGCTCACCAGATGGAGCTAACTATGGCTACACCTTC
18 | TRBJ2-4 | NA | TRBD2 | TRBV5-1 | CASSRTSGRDLAKNIQYF | TGCGCCAGCAGCCGGACTAGCGGGAGGGACTTAGCCAAAAACATTCAGTACTTC
14 | TRBJ1-1 | NA | TRBD1 | TRBV19 | CASSSRTGGTEAFF | TGTGCCAGTAGTTCCCGGACAGGGGGCACTGAAGCTTTCTTT
14 | TRBJ1-2 | NA | TRBD1 | TRBV6-5 | CASSPTGGVEGYTF | TGTGCCAGCAGCCCGACAGGGGGCGTGGAAGGCTACACCTTC
15 | TRBJ1-5 | NA | NA | TRBV6-6 | CASRLEGVSNQPQHF | TGTGCCAGCAGGTTAGAAGGGGTTAGCAATCAGCCCCAGCATTTT